This T cell receptor (beta chain) appears in the sequencing data of a study of a mutant IDH1 vaccine in newly diagnosed glioma (dated by TCRdb to 2020 to 2022). Concerning the study at large: Across visits V03 through V10, patients got a total of eight vaccinations, given in weeks 1, 3, 5, 7, 11, 15, 19 and 23. Vaccination started 4-6 weeks after radiotherapy alone, or was given together with temozolomide cycles in the groups whose treatment included chemotherapy. The roughly 30 treated patients were approximately 62% male and 37.5% female, with a mean age of around 40 years. Before enrollment, patients had received standard therapy of radiotherapy alone, temozolomide alone, or radiochemotherapy with temozolomide; most received the combination. Peripheral blood samples were drawn at six visits, namely V03 (baseline), V05, V07, V10, V12 and V13. Longitudinal TCRB deep sequencing was performed for roughly 25 treated patients wherever samples were available for exploratory analyses. The paper's findings and limits, for the study overall: Changes in the top peripheral T cell clonotypes picked up by TCRB sequencing did not appear to be linked to pseudoprogression. The authors noted that analyses of patient blood samples could not be reproduced because of sample limitations. Availability determined which PBMC samples were chosen for TCRB deep sequencing. Across multiple MHC alleles, vaccine-induced immune responses were seen in 93.3% of patients.

Library method: the immunoSEQ multiplex PCR assay. The hsTCRB Kit was used according to the manufacturer's protocol to amplify rearranged TCR beta chain sequences. TCRB libraries were sequenced on an Illumina MiSeq. As for the authors' bioinformatics: The proprietary platform of the kit vendor was used for demultiplexing, trimming and gene mapping. TCRdb mirrors the immuneACCESS table, restricted to in-frame sequences. Some clones are absent from its copies; in checked studies, under half trace to an unresolved V gene, and the reason for the others is unknown. D and trimming were read from the DNA, whereas the V and J calls and clone size are those reported in that table. Present in this sample are tens of thousands of clones, roughly 90% of which were seen just once. The ten top clones hold over 2% of the sample. The sample's time point, from its label and the paper: week 11, during vaccination. Each vaccine dose was 300 ug of a 20-mer mutant IDH1 peptide in Montanide, given subcutaneously with topical imiquimod. Donors had newly diagnosed WHO grade 3 or 4 IDH1-mutant astrocytomas with loss of nuclear ATRX. The samples were drawn from NOA16, a multicentre, single-arm, open-label phase I trial in Germany that tested a mutant IDH1 peptide vaccine in humans for the first time. The DNeasy Blood and Tissue Kit was used to extract genomic DNA from EDTA blood for TCRB sequencing.

The CDR3 spans 15 residues, from the cysteine through the phenylalanine. The DNA shown is the 45-base CDR3, in frame from base 1. V was cut back by 3 bases and J by 2 bases, leaving a gap of 14 bases between them. The germline V gene sets CDR1 to SGDLS and CDR2 to YYNGEE. For this clone: Its antigen remains unidentified. No clone much larger than this one lies a single base away; base qualities are absent.

The source is a man aged 45 to 65 with glioma. Source: PBMCs, taken from a glioma patient whose treatment included an IDH1 peptide vaccine. The rearranged segments are TRBV9 and TRBJ1-1; TRBD1 is possibly the D segment (5 matching bases). The CDR3 reads as follows: CASSGGAYPNTEAFF. The DNA is as follows: TGTGCCAGCAGCGGTGGGGCTTACCCAAACACTGAAGCTTTCTTT.